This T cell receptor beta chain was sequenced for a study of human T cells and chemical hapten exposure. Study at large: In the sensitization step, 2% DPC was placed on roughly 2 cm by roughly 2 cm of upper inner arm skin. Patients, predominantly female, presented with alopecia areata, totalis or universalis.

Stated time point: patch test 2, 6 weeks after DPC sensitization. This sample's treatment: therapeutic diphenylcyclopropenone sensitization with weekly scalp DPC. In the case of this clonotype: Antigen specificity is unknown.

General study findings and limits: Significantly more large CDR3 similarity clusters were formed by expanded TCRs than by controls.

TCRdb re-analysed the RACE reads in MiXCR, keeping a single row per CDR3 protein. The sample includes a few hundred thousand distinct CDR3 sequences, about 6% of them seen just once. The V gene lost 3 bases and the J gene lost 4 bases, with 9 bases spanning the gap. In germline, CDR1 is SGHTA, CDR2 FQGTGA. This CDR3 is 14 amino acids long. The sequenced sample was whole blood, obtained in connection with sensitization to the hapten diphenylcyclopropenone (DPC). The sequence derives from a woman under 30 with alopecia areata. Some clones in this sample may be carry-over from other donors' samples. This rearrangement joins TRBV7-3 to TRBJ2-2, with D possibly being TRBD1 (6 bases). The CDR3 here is CASSLGHLTGELFF. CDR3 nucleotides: TGTGCCAGCAGCTTGGGACATCTCACCGGGGAGCTGTTTTTT.